A single sample gave rise to the 2 T cell receptor beta chains below, sequenced in a study of PD-1 blockade in classical Hodgkin lymphoma. Each patient relapsed following autologous stem cell transplantation, and prior brentuximab vedotin exposure differed. TCRdb's table, derived via immunoSEQ multiplex PCR, lists solely in-frame clones and lacks some. The repertoire holds under 110,000 clones, with about 89% as singletons. Sequencing was performed on peripheral blood mononuclear cells (PBMCs), taken before the second cycle of nivolumab. The receptors shown here come from a human donor with classical Hodgkin lymphoma.

The chain combines TRBV7-8 with TRBJ2-1; 7 bases fit TRBD2. The CDR3 consists of 16 residues. The germline V gene has CDR1 SGHVS and CDR2 FQNEAQ. The ends lost 8 bases at V and 3 bases at J; junction bases unmatched: 13. The CDR3 here is CASAGIGLDLYNEQFF. As DNA, the CDR3 is TGTGCCAGCGCTGGGATCGGACTAGACCTCTACAATGAGCAGTTCTTC.

This chain uses TRBV9 with TRBJ2-3, with 13 bases identical to TRBD2. Germline CDR1 SGDLS, CDR2 YYNGEE. With V trimmed by 2 bases and J by 2 bases, 2 bases remained unmatched. CDR3 length: 16 residues. The CDR3 sequence: CASSVGTSGNTDTQYF. The CDR3 DNA sequence: TGTGCCAGCAGCGTGGGGACTAGCGGGAACACAGATACGCAGTATTTT.